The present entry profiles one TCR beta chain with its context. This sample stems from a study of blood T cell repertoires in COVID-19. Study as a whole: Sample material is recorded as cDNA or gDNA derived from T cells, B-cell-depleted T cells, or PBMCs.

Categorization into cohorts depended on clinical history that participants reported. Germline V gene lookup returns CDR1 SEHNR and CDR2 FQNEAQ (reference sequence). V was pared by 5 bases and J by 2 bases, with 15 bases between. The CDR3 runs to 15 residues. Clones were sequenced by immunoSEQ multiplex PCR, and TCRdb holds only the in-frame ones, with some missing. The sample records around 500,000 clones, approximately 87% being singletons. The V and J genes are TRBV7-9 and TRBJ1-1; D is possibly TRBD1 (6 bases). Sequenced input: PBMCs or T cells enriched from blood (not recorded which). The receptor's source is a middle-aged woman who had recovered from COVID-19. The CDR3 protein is CASSLGTLSNTEAFF. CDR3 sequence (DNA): TGTGCCAGCAGCCTAGGGACATTATCTAACACTGAAGCTTTCTTT.